This T cell receptor (beta chain) was recovered during a study of shared clonotypes between healthy human individuals. Findings and caveats of the study: Memory subsets had estimated richness that was generally smaller than that of naive subsets. Across a handful of donors, naive CD4 shared roughly 5.2%, naive CD8 3% to 3.5%, memory CD4 roughly 2.5%, memory CD8 0.4%.

On this clone: Its antigen is as yet unknown.

Generated by immunoSEQ multiplex PCR, the TCRdb table keeps only in-frame clones and is missing some. The table lists roughly 650,000 clones, more than 95% of them singletons. Material for sequencing was naive CD4+ T cells sorted from blood. Indicated subset: CD45RA+ positively selected. This receptor was identified in a woman aged 25 to 39 in good health.

Here the CDR3 DNA reads TGCGCCAGCAGGAGGGACACTGAAGCTTTCTTT. It encodes CASRRDTEAFF. This chain joins TRBV5-1 and TRBJ1-1; D remains unclear. Trimming removed 5 bases from V and 3 bases from J, with 5 bases in between. This CDR3 is 11 amino acids long. The germline V gene encodes CDR1 SGHRS and CDR2 YFSETQ.